These T cell receptor beta chains were read from a single sample in a study of shared clonotypes between healthy human individuals. Measured with immunoSEQ multiplex PCR; TCRdb has only the in-frame clones, and not every one. This sample has fewer than 3 million clones; just under 95% occur once, and the top ten carry approximately 0.39%. The sample consisted of naive CD4+ T cells from PBMCs. The receptors come from a man aged 18 to 30 in good health. Some clones in this sample may be carry-over from other donors' samples. Each CDR3 is given with its conserved first and last residue. A D gene is named only where the DNA matches it firmly. Some rows mark clone size as missing; the rest say once, few, many or name a class of expanded clone.

d_gene	v_gene	j_gene	abundance	CDR3aa	CDR3nt
TRBD1	TRBV5-1	TRBJ2-1	-	CASSRTGQGGNEQFF	TGCGCCAGCAGCCGGACGGGACAGGGAGGCAATGAGCAGTTCTTC
-	TRBV28	TRBJ2-7	-	CASSLTTGEQYF	TGTGCCAGCAGTTTAACTACAGGGGAGCAGTACTTC
-	TRBV29-1	TRBJ1-2	-	CSVEDQGQIYGYTF	TGCAGCGTTGAAGATCAAGGGCAAATTTATGGCTACACCTTC
TRBD2	TRBV5-1	TRBJ2-7	-	CASGDPGLSSYEQYF	TGCGCCAGCGGCGATCCGGGACTATCGTCCTACGAGCAGTACTTC
-	TRBV7-8	TRBJ2-7	-	CASSLPLAGRYEQYF	TGTGCCAGCAGCCTACCGCTGGCGGGCAGGTACGAGCAGTACTTC
TRBD1	TRBV7-2	TRBJ2-1	-	CASSFPGQGATSGYNEQFF	TGTGCCAGCAGCTTCCCGGGACAGGGGGCAACTAGCGGGTACAATGAGCAGTTCTTC
-	TRBV28	TRBJ1-1	-	CASSSLGEAFF	TGTGCCAGCAGTTCGTTGGGTGAAGCTTTCTTT
TRBD1	TRBV2	TRBJ2-7	-	CASSVHKSGTGSYEQYF	TGTGCCAGCAGTGTACATAAGTCCGGGACAGGGTCGTACGAGCAGTACTTC
-	TRBV7-2	TRBJ2-7	-	CASSPPFGEIYEQYF	TGTGCCAGCAGCCCCCCTTTCGGGGAAATCTACGAGCAGTACTTC
-	TRBV30	TRBJ1-5	-	CAWSVRINQPQHF	TGTGCCTGGAGTGTCCGTATCAATCAGCCCCAGCATTTT
-	TRBV5-1	TRBJ2-2	-	CASSLGGYGTGELFF	TGCGCCAGCAGCTTGGGAGGGTATGGCACCGGGGAGCTGTTTTTT
TRBD1	TRBV28	TRBJ1-2	once	CASTTLPQGQGGYTF	TGTGCCAGCACCACACTCCCCCAGGGACAGGGTGGCTACACCTTC
TRBD1	TRBV10-3	TRBJ2-7	few	CATLQGASYEQYF	TGTGCCACCCTACAGGGGGCATCCTACGAGCAGTACTTC
-	TRBV5-1	TRBJ2-5	-	CASSLPSPGTQETQYF	TGCGCCAGCAGCCTCCCGAGCCCCGGGACACAAGAGACCCAGTACTTC
TRBD2	TRBV28	TRBJ2-7	-	CASSPGTREGTYEQYF	TGTGCCAGCAGCCCGGGGACTAGGGAGGGGACCTACGAGCAGTACTTC
-	TRBV5-1	TRBJ1-3	-	CASSFDRRFSGNTIYF	TGCGCCAGCAGCTTTGACAGGCGCTTCTCTGGAAACACCATATATTTT
-	TRBV30	TRBJ2-1	-	CAWGIWEQFF	TGTGCCTGGGGCATTTGGGAGCAGTTCTTC
TRBD1	TRBV28	TRBJ1-5	-	CASRLGQGNLEPQHF	TGTGCCAGCAGACTGGGACAGGGAAATCTCGAGCCCCAGCATTTT
TRBD2	TRBV5-1	TRBJ2-1	-	CASSLEGLAGGQEQFF	TGCGCCAGCAGCTTGGAGGGACTAGCGGGAGGGCAGGAGCAGTTCTTC
TRBD2	TRBV30	TRBJ2-1	-	CAWNTGGRNEQFF	TGTGCCTGGAACACGGGGGGGAGGAATGAGCAGTTCTTC
-	TRBV19	TRBJ1-1	few	CASSMGAGFNTEAFF	TGTGCCAGTAGTATGGGGGCTGGGTTCAACACTGAAGCTTTCTTT
-	TRBV19	TRBJ2-6	-	CASRGTGWITGANVLTF	TGTGCCAGTAGGGGAACGGGTTGGATAACTGGGGCCAACGTCCTGACTTTC
TRBD1	TRBV10-3	TRBJ2-1	-	CAINKGQSSYNEQFF	TGTGCCATCAATAAGGGACAGAGCTCCTACAATGAGCAGTTCTTC
-	TRBV9	TRBJ2-4	-	CASSVMGGPNNIQYF	TGTGCCAGCAGCGTGATGGGGGGACCCAATAACATTCAGTACTTC
TRBD1	TRBV27	TRBJ2-2	-	CASSFKPQGAGELFF	TGTGCCAGCAGTTTTAAGCCACAGGGGGCCGGGGAGCTGTTTTTT
-	TRBV18	TRBJ1-5	-	CASSPGSSDQPQHF	TGTGCCAGCTCACCGGGCAGCTCGGATCAGCCCCAGCATTTT
-	TRBV15	TRBJ2-7	-	CATSRAPGRESSYEQYF	TGTGCCACCAGCAGAGCCCCCGGGCGCGAGAGCTCCTACGAGCAGTACTTC
TRBD1	TRBV5-1	TRBJ1-1	-	CASSFTGGDTEAFF	TGCGCCAGCAGCTTCACAGGGGGGGACACTGAAGCTTTCTTT
-	TRBV29-1	TRBJ1-2	-	CSVARDADYGYTF	TGCAGCGTAGCGAGGGACGCTGACTATGGCTACACCTTC
TRBD2	TRBV9	TRBJ2-5	-	CASSVGLAKETQYF	TGTGCCAGCAGCGTAGGACTAGCGAAAGAGACCCAGTACTTC
-	TRBV9	TRBJ2-1	-	CASSVDLYRGGNEQFF	TGTGCCAGCAGCGTAGATCTCTACAGGGGGGGAAATGAGCAGTTCTTC
-	TRBV5-1	TRBJ2-7	-	CASSPLRGSSYEQYF	TGCGCCAGCAGCCCTTTACGGGGCAGCTCCTACGAGCAGTACTTC
-	TRBV2	TRBJ2-2	-	CARRGNTGELFF	TGTGCCAGAAGGGGGAACACCGGGGAGCTGTTTTTT
TRBD2	TRBV28	TRBJ2-1	-	CASYGLAGVAANEQFF	TGTGCCAGCTACGGGCTAGCGGGAGTTGCAGCCAATGAGCAGTTCTTC
-	TRBV28	TRBJ2-2	-	CASSIPGGGRARGGELFF	TGTGCCAGCAGTATCCCAGGGGGCGGGAGGGCCAGAGGCGGGGAGCTGTTTTTT
TRBD2	TRBV5-6	TRBJ2-5	-	CASSLLAAAAETQYF	TGTGCCAGCAGCTTGCTAGCGGCAGCCGCGGAGACCCAGTACTTC
-	TRBV10-3	TRBJ1-2	-	CAIRGTAGGYTF	TGTGCCATCAGGGGGACGGCGGGAGGCTACACCTTC
-	TRBV6-1	TRBJ1-3	-	CASTQRTASGNTIYF	TGTGCCAGCACTCAAAGGACAGCCTCTGGAAACACCATATATTTT
TRBD1	TRBV7-9	TRBJ2-7	-	CASSPGTGGLYEQYF	TGTGCCAGCAGCCCCGGGACAGGGGGACTCTACGAGCAGTACTTC
-	TRBV5-1	TRBJ2-1	-	CASSLGSSYNEQFF	TGCGCCAGCAGCTTAGGGAGCTCCTACAATGAGCAGTTCTTC
TRBD1	TRBV4-3	TRBJ2-7	-	CASSQHRQGEQYF	TGCGCCAGCAGCCAGCACCGACAGGGCGAGCAGTACTTC